This T cell receptor beta chain emerged from a study of regulatory T cells in long-lasting Graves disease. Through Arm-PCR of CDR3 regions and iRepertoire HTBI primers, TCR beta libraries were built. TCRdb called the multiplex PCR reads again in MiXCR, with one record for every CDR3 protein. Here the sample spans a few hundred thousand distinct CDR3 sequences, 22% being singletons. This clonotype was counted a few times. Antigen unknown. Points from the study as a whole: Newly diagnosed patients had higher TCR diversity than persistent Graves' patients did. Under persistent disease, TRBV28, TRBJ1-2 and TRBJ2-5 were used preferentially.

Time point here: persistent/refractory GD, antithyroid drugs over 5 years with positive TRAb. PBMC-derived RNA was used for the TCR library. Per germline, CDR1 DFQATT and CDR2 SNEGSKA (reference sequence). V lost 6 bases and J lost 3, with 5 bases in between. The CDR3 covers 10 residues. The material sequenced was peripheral blood mononuclear cells (PBMCs), taken when the disease was refractory, from a patient treated with antithyroid drugs. The origin of this receptor is a female donor with Graves disease. This chain links TRBV20-1 with TRBJ2-5; D is ambiguous. In nucleotides, the CDR3 is TGCAGTGCAAAAAAAGAGACCCAGTACTTC. Translating it yields CSAKKETQYF.